The next 10 T cell receptor beta chains were all read from a single sample in a study of blood T cell repertoires in COVID-19. Using immunoSEQ multiplex PCR, the repertoire was profiled, and TCRdb retains in-frame clones only, with some absent. The table lists about 220,000 clones, 65% to 90% of them singletons. The sequencing sample was made of peripheral blood. These receptors were obtained from a woman aged 70 to 79 with COVID-19, enrolled during active disease.

The chain employs TRBV7-9 and TRBJ1-1, with 12 bases lining up with TRBD1. The germline V gene has CDR1 SEHNR and CDR2 FQNEAQ (reference sequence). The CDR3 loop spans 18 amino acids. V shed 3 bases and J 1 base; nucleotides not matched to a gene: 9. CDR3 protein: CASSLTPGQGAGNTEAFF. The CDR3 bases are TGTGCCAGCAGCTTGACGCCGGGACAGGGGGCGGGGAACACTGAAGCTTTCTTT. The full variable domain, completed using reference TRBV7-9 and TRBJ1-1, is DTGVSQNPRHKITKRGQNVTFRCDPISEHNRLYWYRQTLGQGPEFLTYFQNEAQLEKSRLLSDRFSAERPKGSFSTLEIQRTEQGDSAMYLCASSLTPGQGAGNTEAFFGQGTRLTVV.

The genes are TRBV23-1 and TRBJ1-5; tentatively, D is TRBD1 (5 bases). TRBV23-1 is classed as an ORF, of uncertain function. This CDR3 contains 15 residues. Trimming stripped 5 bases from V and 1 base from J, with 12 bases between. The CDR3 is CASSEIGGSNQPQHF. The CDR3 nucleotides are TGCGCCAGCAGTGAAATCGGGGGGAGCAATCAGCCCCAGCATTTT.

This chain uses TRBV4-3 with TRBJ2-2; 7 nucleotides match TRBD1. The trim removed 0 bases at V and 2 bases at J, leaving 3 bases unmatched. This CDR3 comprises 16 residues. CDR1 LGHNA and CDR2 YSLEER come from the germline V gene. CDR3 protein: CASSQETGINTGELFF. The DNA for the CDR3 is TGCGCCAGCAGCCAAGAGACAGGGATTAACACCGGGGAGCTGTTTTTT.

The rearrangement joins TRBV5-4 to TRBJ1-1, with 7 bases fitting TRBD1. The CDR3 sequence is 15 residues long. The V gene end was trimmed by 4 bases and the J gene end by 6 bases; junction bases not matched to a gene: 12. Looked up from germline, CDR1 is SGHNT and CDR2 is YYREEE (reference sequence). Here the CDR3 reads CASSVDRDVRAEAFF. Here the CDR3 DNA reads TGTGCCAGCAGCGTAGACAGGGACGTCAGGGCTGAAGCTTTCTTT.

This chain links TRBV7-8 with TRBJ2-2; TRBD1 aligns across 8 bases. The CDR3 is 15 amino acids. Germline-derived CDR1 and CDR2 are SGHVS and FQNEAQ. V trimming: 5 bases; J trimming: 4 bases; junction bases outside the gene matches: 6. CDR3 amino acids: CASSTRQGRTGELFF. CDR3 in DNA: TGTGCCAGCAGCACCAGACAGGGGCGCACCGGGGAGCTGTTTTTT.

The chain recombines TRBV7-2 with TRBJ1-5; 8 nucleotides align to TRBD1. This CDR3 region has 14 residues. V trimming: 5 bases; J trimming: 7 bases; junction bases outside the gene matches: 7. Germline CDR1 SGHTA, CDR2 FQGNSA. The CDR3 nucleotides are TGTGCCAGCAGCAAAATACAGGGGGAACAGCCCCAGCATTTT. It translates to CASSKIQGEQPQHF.

V usage is TRBV7-8 and J usage is TRBJ1-1; D not resolved. Per germline, CDR1 SGHVS and CDR2 FQNEAQ. V lost 2 bases and J 7 bases, leaving 11 bases between the germline ends. There are 13 residues in the CDR3. Written as DNA, the CDR3 is TGTGCCAGCAGCTTATACACCTCTGATGAAGCTTTCTTT. Its protein is CASSLYTSDEAFF.

The chain employs TRBV18 and TRBJ2-7; TRBD1 is a possible D gene (6 bases). V was shortened by 0 bases and J by 8 bases, with 11 bases between the two germline ends. From germline, CDR1 is KGHSH and CDR2 LQKENI. CDR3 length equals 13 residues. This chain's CDR3 is CASSPPGRGKQYF. CDR3 bases: TGTGCCAGCTCACCACCGGGTAGGGGGAAGCAGTACTTC. The whole variable domain, remainder taken from reference TRBV18 and TRBJ2-7, is NAGVMQNPRHLVRRRGQEARLRCSPMKGHSHVYWYRQLPEEGLKFMVYLQKENIIDESGMPKERFSAEFPKEGPSILRIQQVVRGDSAAYFCASSPPGRGKQYFGPGTRLTVT.

V and J are TRBV4-3 and TRBJ1-2; D ambiguous. The CDR3 totals 14 residues. Germline CDR1 and CDR2: LGHNA and YSLEER. V shed 4 bases and J shed 7 bases, with 16 bases lying between them. This CDR3 reads CASSRRPGGGGYTF. The DNA of the CDR3 is TGCGCCAGCAGCCGAAGACCCGGAGGCGGTGGCTACACCTTC.

This chain connects TRBV11-2 to TRBJ2-2, with 9 bases fitting TRBD1. Germline V lookup: CDR1 SGHAT, CDR2 FQNNGV. The V and J ends lost 4 bases and 4 bases, in that order; junction bases with no gene match: 16. This CDR3 spans 19 amino acids. CDR3 coding DNA: TGTGCCAGCAGCTCGGACAGGGGCGTGATAATTGGCCTCACCGGGGAGCTGTTTTTT. Residues: CASSSDRGVIIGLTGELFF.